This TCR beta chain is from a study of molecular identifiers for immune sequencing clone quantification. Study results and limitations: Because of identical TCR molecules sharing a barcode, sizes of highly expanded clones could be underestimated.

CD8+CD4-CCR7+CD45RA+ cells were sorted as naive CD8 T cells. The CDR3 runs to 14 residues. Germline V gene lookup returns CDR1 SQVTM and CDR2 ANQGSEA. Using its own MiXCR run on the PCR reads, TCRdb lists one record per CDR3 protein. Of approximately 550,000 distinct CDR3 sequences in the sample, about 20% are singletons; the top ten hold around 0.84%. About this clonotype: Its antigen remains unidentified. A much larger clone sits a single nucleotide away, making a read error possible.

V and J are TRBV29-1 and TRBJ1-4; the D gene is possibly TRBD1 (5 bases). This receptor was obtained from a human donor in good health. Some libraries in this study had Jurkat cell RNA spiked in. Sequencing was performed on naive CD8+ T cells from blood, with Jurkat cell RNA spiked in. The subset was: FACS-sorted CD8+CD4-CCR7+CD45RA+ naive T cells. CDR3 protein: CSVEEIRGSERLFF. The CDR3 coding sequence is TGCAGCGTTGAAGAGATTAGGGGAAGTGAAAGACTGTTTTTT.